The clone carrying this TCR beta chain was counted between two and nine times. This record comes from a study of human T cells and chemical hapten exposure. Germline CDR1 reads SGDLS; CDR2 reads YYNGEE. With V trimmed by 2 bases and J by 5 bases, 5 bases remained unmatched. This CDR3 has 15 amino acids. MiXCR, run by TCRdb on the RACE reads, gives a single entry per CDR3 protein. The table includes 70,000 to 75,000 distinct CDR3 sequences, 32% detected once. Time point noted: patch test 1, 2 weeks after DPC sensitization. The treatment: therapeutic diphenylcyclopropenone sensitization with weekly scalp DPC.

The sequenced sample was whole blood, obtained in connection with sensitization to the hapten diphenylcyclopropenone (DPC). The source of this sequence is a middle-aged man with alopecia areata. Some clones in this sample may be carry-over from other donors' samples. The rearrangement uses TRBV9 and TRBJ2-3; 10 bases agree with TRBD2. The CDR3 protein is CASSVTSGMVDTQYF. The CDR3 region has the DNA TGTGCCAGCAGCGTCACTAGCGGGATGGTAGATACGCAGTATTTT. The full variable domain, its missing parts supplied by reference TRBV9 and TRBJ2-3, is DSGVTQTPKHLITATGQRVTLRCSPRSGDLSVYWYQQSLDQGLQFLIQYYNGEERAKGNILERFSAQQFPDLHSELNLSSLELGDSALYFCASSVTSGMVDTQYFGPGTRLTVL.